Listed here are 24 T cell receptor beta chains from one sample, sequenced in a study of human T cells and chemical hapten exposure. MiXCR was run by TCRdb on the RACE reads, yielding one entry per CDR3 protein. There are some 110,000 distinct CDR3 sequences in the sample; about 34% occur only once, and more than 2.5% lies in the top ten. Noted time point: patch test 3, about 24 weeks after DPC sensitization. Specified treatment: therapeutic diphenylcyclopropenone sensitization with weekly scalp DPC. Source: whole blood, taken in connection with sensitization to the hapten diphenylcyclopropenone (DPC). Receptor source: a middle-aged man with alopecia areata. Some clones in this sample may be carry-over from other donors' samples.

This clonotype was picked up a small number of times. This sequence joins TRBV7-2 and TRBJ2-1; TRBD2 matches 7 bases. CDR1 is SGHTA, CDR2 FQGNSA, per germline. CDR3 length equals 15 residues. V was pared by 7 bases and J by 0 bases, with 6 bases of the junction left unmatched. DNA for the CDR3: TGTGCCAGCACCCGGGAGGTGGCCTCCTACAATGAGCAGTTCTTC. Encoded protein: CASTREVASYNEQFF. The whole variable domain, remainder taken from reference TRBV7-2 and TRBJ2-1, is GAGVSQSPSNKVTEKGKDVELRCDPISGHTALYWYRQSLGQGLEFLIYFQGNSAPDKSGLPSDRFSAERTGGSVSTLTIQRTQQEDSAVYLCASTREVASYNEQFFGPGTRLTVL.

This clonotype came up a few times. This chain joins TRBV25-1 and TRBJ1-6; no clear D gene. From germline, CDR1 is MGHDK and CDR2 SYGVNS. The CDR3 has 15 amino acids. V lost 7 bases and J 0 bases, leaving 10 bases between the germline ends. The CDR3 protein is CASKRESSYNSPLHF. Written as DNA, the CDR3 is TGTGCCAGCAAGCGGGAGAGCTCCTATAATTCACCCCTCCACTTT.

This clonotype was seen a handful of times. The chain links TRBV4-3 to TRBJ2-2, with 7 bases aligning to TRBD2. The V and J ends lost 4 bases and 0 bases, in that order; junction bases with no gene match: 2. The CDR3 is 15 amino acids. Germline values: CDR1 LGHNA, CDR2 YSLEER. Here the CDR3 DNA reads TGCGCCAGCAGCCTCGGACTAGCGAACACCGGGGAGCTGTTTTTT. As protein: CASSLGLANTGELFF.

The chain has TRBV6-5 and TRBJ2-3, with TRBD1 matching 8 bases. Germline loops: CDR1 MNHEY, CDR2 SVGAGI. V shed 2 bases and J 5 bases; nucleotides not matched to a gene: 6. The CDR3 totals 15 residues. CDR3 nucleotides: TGTGCCAGCAGTTACGCCGGACAGGGAGAAGATACGCAGTATTTT. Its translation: CASSYAGQGEDTQYF.

CDR3 bases: TGTGCCAGCAGTTTTAGGAAGGCCCAAGAGACCCAGTACTTC. Protein: CASSFRKAQETQYF. The rearrangement uses TRBV12-3 or TRBV12-4 and TRBJ2-5; no clear D. The CDR3 is 14 residues long. Trimming took 3 bases from V and 1 from J, leaving 9 bases between them.

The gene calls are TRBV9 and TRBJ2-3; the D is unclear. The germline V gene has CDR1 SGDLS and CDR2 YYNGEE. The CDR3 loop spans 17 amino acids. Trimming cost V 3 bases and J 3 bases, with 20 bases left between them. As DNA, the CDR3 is TGTGCCAGCAGCGACCCGGTTATAGAAATGCGGACAGATACGCAGTATTTT. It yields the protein CASSDPVIEMRTDTQYF.

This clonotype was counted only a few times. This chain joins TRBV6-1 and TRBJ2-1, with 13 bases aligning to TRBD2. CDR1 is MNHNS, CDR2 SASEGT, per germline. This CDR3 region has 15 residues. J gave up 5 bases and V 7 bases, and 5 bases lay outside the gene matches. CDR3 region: CASTRLAGGHNEQFF. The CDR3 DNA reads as TGTGCCAGCACCCGACTAGCGGGAGGCCACAATGAGCAGTTCTTC.

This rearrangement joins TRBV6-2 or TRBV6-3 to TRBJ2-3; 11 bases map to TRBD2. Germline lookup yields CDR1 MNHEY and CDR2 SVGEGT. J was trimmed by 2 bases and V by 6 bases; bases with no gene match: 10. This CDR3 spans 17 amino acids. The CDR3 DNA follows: TGTGCCAGCAGGTCTACTAGCGGGAGTATCGTCACAGATACGCAGTATTTT. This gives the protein CASRSTSGSIVTDTQYF.

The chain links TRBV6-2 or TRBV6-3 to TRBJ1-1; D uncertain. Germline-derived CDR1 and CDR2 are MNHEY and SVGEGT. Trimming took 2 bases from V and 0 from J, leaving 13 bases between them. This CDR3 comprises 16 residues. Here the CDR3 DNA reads TGTGCCAGCAGTTACCCCCCTTTTACGATGAACACTGAAGCTTTCTTT. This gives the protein CASSYPPFTMNTEAFF.

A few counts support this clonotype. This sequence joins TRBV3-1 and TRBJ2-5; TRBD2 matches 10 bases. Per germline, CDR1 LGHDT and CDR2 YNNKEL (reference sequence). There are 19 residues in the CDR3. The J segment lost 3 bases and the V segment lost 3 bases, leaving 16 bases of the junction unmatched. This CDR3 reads CASSHQVATLAGWKETQYF. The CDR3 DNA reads TGTGCCAGCAGCCACCAAGTCGCCACACTAGCGGGATGGAAAGAGACCCAGTACTTC.

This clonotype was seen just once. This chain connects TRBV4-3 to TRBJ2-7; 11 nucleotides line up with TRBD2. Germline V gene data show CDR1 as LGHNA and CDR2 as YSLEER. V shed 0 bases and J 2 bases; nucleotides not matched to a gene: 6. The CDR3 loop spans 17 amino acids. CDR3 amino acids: CASSQDRQTSGTYEQYF. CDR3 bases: TGCGCCAGCAGCCAAGATCGGCAGACTAGCGGGACCTACGAGCAGTACTTC.

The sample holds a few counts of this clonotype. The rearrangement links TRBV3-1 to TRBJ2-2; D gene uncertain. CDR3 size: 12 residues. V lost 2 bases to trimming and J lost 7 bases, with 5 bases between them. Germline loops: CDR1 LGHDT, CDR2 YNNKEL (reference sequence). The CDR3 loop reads CASSQSHGELFF. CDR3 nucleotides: TGTGCCAGCAGCCAATCACACGGGGAGCTGTTTTTT.

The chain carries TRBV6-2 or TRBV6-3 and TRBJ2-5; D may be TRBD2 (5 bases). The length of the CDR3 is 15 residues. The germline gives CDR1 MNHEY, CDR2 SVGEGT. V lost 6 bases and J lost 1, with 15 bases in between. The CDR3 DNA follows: TGTGCCAGCAGGCACCGTCATGGACTCCAAGAGACCCAGTACTTC. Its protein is CASRHRHGLQETQYF.

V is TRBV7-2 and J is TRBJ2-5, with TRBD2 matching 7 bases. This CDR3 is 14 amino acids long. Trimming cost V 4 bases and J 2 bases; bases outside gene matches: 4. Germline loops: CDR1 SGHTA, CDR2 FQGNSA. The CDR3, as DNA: TGTGCCAGCAGCTCCCGTAGCGGGCAAGAGACCCAGTACTTC. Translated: CASSSRSGQETQYF.

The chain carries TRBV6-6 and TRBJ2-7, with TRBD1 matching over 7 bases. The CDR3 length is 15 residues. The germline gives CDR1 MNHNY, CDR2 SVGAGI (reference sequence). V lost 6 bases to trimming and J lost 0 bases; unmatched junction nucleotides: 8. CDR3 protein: CASSWTGAVSYEQYF. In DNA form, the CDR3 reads TGTGCCAGCAGCTGGACAGGAGCGGTCTCCTACGAGCAGTACTTC.

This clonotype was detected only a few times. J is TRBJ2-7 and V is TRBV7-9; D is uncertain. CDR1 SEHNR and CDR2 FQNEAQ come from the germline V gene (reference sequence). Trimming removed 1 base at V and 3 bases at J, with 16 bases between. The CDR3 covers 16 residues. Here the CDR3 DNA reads TGTGCCAGCAGCTTAGGCGGTCTAGTAGGCTTCTACGAGCAGTACTTC. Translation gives CASSLGGLVGFYEQYF.

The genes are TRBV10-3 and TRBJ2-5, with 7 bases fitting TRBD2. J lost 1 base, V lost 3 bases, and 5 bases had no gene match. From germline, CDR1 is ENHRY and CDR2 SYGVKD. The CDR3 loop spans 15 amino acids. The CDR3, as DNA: TGTGCCATCAGTGATGGCGGGAGTTCCCAAGAGACCCAGTACTTC. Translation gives CAISDGGSSQETQYF.

The CDR3 reads CARLGPTGELFF. The CDR3 nucleotides are TGTGCCAGATTGGGCCCCACCGGGGAGCTGTTTTTT. This sequence joins TRBV12-3 or TRBV12-4 and TRBJ2-2; D call uncertain. The CDR3 consists of 12 residues. V gave up 9 bases and J gave up 4 bases, with 9 bases separating them.

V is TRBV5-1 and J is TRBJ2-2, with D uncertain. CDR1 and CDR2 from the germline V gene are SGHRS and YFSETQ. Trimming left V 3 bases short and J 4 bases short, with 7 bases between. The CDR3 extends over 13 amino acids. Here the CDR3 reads CASSSRPTGELFF. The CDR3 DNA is TGCGCCAGCAGCTCCCGTCCCACCGGGGAGCTGTTTTTT.

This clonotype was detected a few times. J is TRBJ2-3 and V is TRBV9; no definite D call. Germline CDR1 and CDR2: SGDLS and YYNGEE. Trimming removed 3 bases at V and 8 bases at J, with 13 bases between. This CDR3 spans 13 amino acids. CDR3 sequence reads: CASSGRMVGTQYF. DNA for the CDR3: TGTGCCAGCAGCGGGCGGATGGTCGGTACGCAGTATTTT.

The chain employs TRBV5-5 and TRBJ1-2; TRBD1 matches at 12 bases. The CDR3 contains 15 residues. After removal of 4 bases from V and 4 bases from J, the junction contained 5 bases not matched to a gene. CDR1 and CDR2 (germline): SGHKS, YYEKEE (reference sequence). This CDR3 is CASSQPGQGAYGYTF. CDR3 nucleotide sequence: TGTGCCAGCAGCCAACCGGGACAGGGGGCCTATGGCTACACCTTC.

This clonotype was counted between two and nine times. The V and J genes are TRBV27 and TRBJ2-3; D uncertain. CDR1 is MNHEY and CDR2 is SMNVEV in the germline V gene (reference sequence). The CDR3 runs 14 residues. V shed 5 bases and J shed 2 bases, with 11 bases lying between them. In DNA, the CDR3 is TGTGCCAGCAGTCTCTCAGACCCCACAGATACGCAGTATTTT. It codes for CASSLSDPTDTQYF.

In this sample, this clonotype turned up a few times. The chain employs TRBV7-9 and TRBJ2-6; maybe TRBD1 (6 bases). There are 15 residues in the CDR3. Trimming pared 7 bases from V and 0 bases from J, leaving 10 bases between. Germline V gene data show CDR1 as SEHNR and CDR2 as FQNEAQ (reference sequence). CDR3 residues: CASKDSPSGANVLTF. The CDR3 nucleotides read TGTGCCAGCAAGGACAGCCCCTCTGGGGCCAACGTCCTGACTTTC.

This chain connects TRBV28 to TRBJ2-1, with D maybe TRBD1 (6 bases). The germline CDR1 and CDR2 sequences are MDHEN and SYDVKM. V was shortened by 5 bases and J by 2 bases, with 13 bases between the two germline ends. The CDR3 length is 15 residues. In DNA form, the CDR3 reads TGTGCCAGCAGTCACAGGGAAGTAGCCTACAATGAGCAGTTCTTC. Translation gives CASSHREVAYNEQFF.